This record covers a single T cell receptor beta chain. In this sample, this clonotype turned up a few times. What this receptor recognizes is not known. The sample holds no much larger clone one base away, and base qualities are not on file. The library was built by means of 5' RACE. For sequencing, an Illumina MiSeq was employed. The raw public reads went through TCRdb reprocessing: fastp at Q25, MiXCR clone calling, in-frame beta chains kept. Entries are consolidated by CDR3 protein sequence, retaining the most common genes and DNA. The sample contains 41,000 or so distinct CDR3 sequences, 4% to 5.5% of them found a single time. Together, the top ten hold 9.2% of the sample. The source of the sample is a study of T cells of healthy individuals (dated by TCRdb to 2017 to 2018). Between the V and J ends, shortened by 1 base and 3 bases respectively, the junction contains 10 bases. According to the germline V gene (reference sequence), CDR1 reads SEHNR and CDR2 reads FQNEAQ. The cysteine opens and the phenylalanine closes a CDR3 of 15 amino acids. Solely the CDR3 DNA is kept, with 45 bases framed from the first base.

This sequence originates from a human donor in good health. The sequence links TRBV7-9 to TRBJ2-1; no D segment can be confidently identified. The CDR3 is CASSLGTSNYNEQFF. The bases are TGTGCCAGCAGCTTAGGCACCAGCAACTACAATGAGCAGTTCTTC.